This TCR beta chain is drawn from a study of blood T cell repertoires in COVID-19. Across the study: Sites across the United States, Italy and Spain contributed samples from acute and convalescent COVID-19. T cells, B-cell-depleted T cells, or PBMCs provided the cDNA or gDNA that served as material.

The ends were cut back, 3 bases at V and 8 bases at J, with 13 bases in the middle. The CDR3 has 13 amino acids. Original processing methods: Reference gene primers were amplified, and this amplification served to estimate nucleated cell counts. Profiling relied on immunoSEQ multiplex PCR, and the TCRdb table lists in-frame clones only, not all of them. V, J and clone size are taken as reported in that table, and D and trimming were inferred from the DNA itself. The sample records 55,000 to 75,000 clones, around nine tenths being singletons. This chain joins TRBV12-3 or TRBV12-4 and TRBJ1-2; a weak D match, TRBD1 (6 bases). Sequencing was performed on peripheral blood. This sequence originates from a human donor in a cohort sampled during active COVID-19. CDR3: CASSLAGVGGYTF. The CDR3 DNA reads as TGTGCCAGCAGTTTGGCAGGGGTAGGAGGCTACACCTTC.